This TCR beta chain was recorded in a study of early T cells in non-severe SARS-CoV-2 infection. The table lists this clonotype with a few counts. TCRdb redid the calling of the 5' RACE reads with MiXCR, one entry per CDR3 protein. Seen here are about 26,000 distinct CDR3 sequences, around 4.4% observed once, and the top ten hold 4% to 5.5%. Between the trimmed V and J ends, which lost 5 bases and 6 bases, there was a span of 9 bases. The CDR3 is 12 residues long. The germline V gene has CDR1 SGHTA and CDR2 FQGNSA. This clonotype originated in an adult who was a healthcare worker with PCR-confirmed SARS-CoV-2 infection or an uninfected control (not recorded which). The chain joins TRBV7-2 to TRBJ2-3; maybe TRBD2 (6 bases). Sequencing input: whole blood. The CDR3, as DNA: TGTGCCAGCAGCCCGGGACTTGATACGCAGTATTTT. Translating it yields CASSPGLDTQYF.